What follows are 23 T cell receptor beta chains derived from one specimen sequenced in a study of shared clonotypes between healthy human individuals. This table comes from immunoSEQ multiplex PCR, and its TCRdb copy is limited to in-frame clones, with some not included. This table has more than 450,000 clones, 79% appearing once. Sequenced input: PBMCs. Receptors were obtained from a woman in her forties in good health. Some clones in this sample may be carry-over from other donors' samples.

The V and J genes are TRBV28 and TRBJ2-1; 9 nucleotides agree with TRBD1. V was pared by 6 bases and J by 2 bases, with 5 bases of the junction left unmatched. Germline loops: CDR1 MDHEN, CDR2 SYDVKM. The CDR3 runs 15 residues. The CDR3 nucleotides read TGTGCCAGCAGCACAGGGGGCATGACCTACAATGAGCAGTTCTTC. Translated, it gives CASSTGGMTYNEQFF. Full variable domain (remainder filled in from reference TRBV28 and TRBJ2-1): DVKVTQSSRYLVKRTGEKVFLECVQDMDHENMFWYRQDPGLGLRLIYFSYDVKMKEKGDIPEGYSVSREKKERFSLILESASTNQTSMYLCASSTGGMTYNEQFFGPGTRLTVL.

J is TRBJ2-2 and V is TRBV13, with 8 bases that match TRBD1. Per the germline V gene, CDR1 is PRHDT and CDR2 is FYEKMQ (reference sequence). There are 22 residues in the CDR3. V dropped 5 bases and J dropped 7; count of bases not matched to a gene: 30. CDR3 sequence reads: CASSPYRAGRTGGQGRVGELFF. In DNA form, the CDR3 reads TGTGCCAGCAGCCCTTATAGGGCGGGACGGACCGGAGGACAGGGTCGGGTCGGGGAGCTGTTTTTT.

A single count supports this clone. The chain carries TRBV29-1 and TRBJ2-5, with 7 bases identical to TRBD2. The DNA end favors TRBJ2-7, so the J call may be wrong. Germline values: CDR1 SQVTM, CDR2 ANQGSEA. This CDR3 comprises 13 residues. The CDR3 spells CSVGGGSSYEQYF. The CDR3 DNA is TGCAGCGTTGGAGGCGGGAGCTCCTACGAGCAGTACTTC.

The chain uses TRBV14 and TRBJ2-7; D may be TRBD1 (6 bases). Germline V CDR1 and CDR2: SGHDN, FVKESK. V lost 1 base and J lost 7, with 17 bases in between. This CDR3 has 15 amino acids. The CDR3 DNA is TGTGCCAGCAGCCAAGTCGGAAGGGGGTTCTGGGAGCAGTACTTC. Its translation: CASSQVGRGFWEQYF.

The CDR3 nucleotides read TGCAGCGTAGACAGGGGGCGCGGGTACACTGAAGCTTTCTTT. Translated, it gives CSVDRGRGYTEAFF. The gene calls are TRBV29-1 and TRBJ1-1; 10 bases are a match to TRBD1. This CDR3 comprises 14 residues. Germline trimming cut 6 bases from V and 3 bases from J; bases unmatched to any gene: 7. The germline CDR1 and CDR2 sequences are SQVTM and ANQGSEA.

The chain carries TRBV5-4 and TRBJ2-3; no clear D gene. Germline V gene data show CDR1 as SGHNT and CDR2 as YYREEE (reference sequence). The germline V and J ends were trimmed by 3 bases and 2 bases, with 10 bases remaining between them. The CDR3 is 14 amino acids. The CDR3 DNA sequence: TGTGCCAGCAGCTCCCCGGCCGACACAGATACGCAGTATTTT. It is translated as CASSSPADTDTQYF. Based on the CDR3 plus reference TRBV5-4 and TRBJ2-3, the full variable domain is ETGVTQSPTHLIKTRGQQVTLRCSSQSGHNTVSWYQQALGQGPQFIFQYYREEENGRGNFPPRFSGLQFPNYSSELNVNALELDDSALYLCASSSPADTDTQYFGPGTRLTVL.

In its sample, this clone was seen a few times. This CDR3 reads CASSVAAEIPYNEQFF. The CDR3 DNA reads TGTGCCAGCAGCGTAGCCGCAGAGATCCCCTACAATGAGCAGTTCTTC. J is TRBJ2-1 and V is TRBV9; no clear D. Trimming shortened V by 0 bases and J by 2 bases, and 12 bases separated the two germline ends. The CDR3 runs to 16 residues. Germline assignment: CDR1 SGDLS and CDR2 YYNGEE.

This clone was recorded only once. The V gene is TRBV7-9, the J gene TRBJ2-3, with 7 bases fitting TRBD2. Germline-derived CDR1 and CDR2 are SEHNR and FQNEAQ (reference sequence). Trimming removed 4 bases from V and 7 bases from J; junction bases left unmatched: 20. The CDR3 is 18 amino acids. CDR3 nucleotides: TGTGCCAGCAGCTCTCCCCTTGGGGGGACTACCAGACAGCATACGCAGTATTTT. This gives the protein CASSSPLGGTTRQHTQYF.

The chain uses TRBV5-1 and TRBJ1-1, with unresolved D. The CDR3 loop spans 14 amino acids. Germline assignment: CDR1 SGHRS and CDR2 YFSETQ. V was shortened by 0 bases and J by 1 base, with 7 bases between the two germline ends. Written as DNA, the CDR3 is TGCGCCAGCAGCTTGGACAGCGGGAACACTGAAGCTTTCTTT. Translated, it gives CASSLDSGNTEAFF.

V gene TRBV27 combines with J gene TRBJ2-1; 8 nucleotides align to TRBD1. J was trimmed by 9 bases and V by 2 bases; bases with no gene match: 12. Germline CDR1 is MNHEY and CDR2 is SMNVEV (reference sequence). This CDR3 is built from 16 residues. CDR3 protein: CASSLRQGFVGGEQFF. In DNA, the CDR3 is TGTGCCAGCAGTTTAAGACAGGGGTTTGTCGGTGGTGAGCAGTTCTTC.

In this sample, this clone turned up a few times. The chain joins TRBV7-6 to TRBJ2-5, with TRBD2 matching 8 bases. CDR1 and CDR2 from the germline V gene are SGHVS and FNYEAQ. The CDR3 is made up of 14 amino acids. Trimming at V came to 6 bases and at J to 5 bases, leaving 8 bases not matched to a gene. Written as DNA, the CDR3 is TGTGCCAGCAGTTTTAGCGGGATAGTGGAGACCCAGTACTTC. As protein: CASSFSGIVETQYF.

V is TRBV5-1 and J is TRBJ2-5, with 8 bases fitting TRBD1. Germline CDR1 SGHRS, CDR2 YFSETQ. The CDR3 has 13 amino acids. The junction had 3 bases not matched to a gene; V was cut back by 4 bases and J by 4 bases. In DNA, the CDR3 is TGCGCCAGCAGCGCACAGGGGGGAGAGACCCAGTACTTC. Protein: CASSAQGGETQYF.

V gene TRBV5-8 combines with J gene TRBJ2-5; weak D call: TRBD2 (5 bases). Germline V gene data show CDR1 as SGHTS and CDR2 as YDEGEE. The CDR3 loop spans 15 amino acids. Between the trimmed V and J ends, which lost 0 bases and 4 bases, there was a span of 13 bases. The CDR3, as DNA: TGTGCCAGCAGCTTGGGAGGGCAGCAAGGAGAGACCCAGTACTTC. It codes for CASSLGGQQGETQYF.

The V call is TRBV5-1, the J call TRBJ1-1; D unclear. CDR1 and CDR2 from the germline V gene are SGHRS and YFSETQ. V was pared by 3 bases and J by 5 bases, with 17 bases between. The CDR3 has 15 residues. CDR3 DNA: TGCGCCAGCAGCTCCTCCCCGGGTAGGAGGACTGAAGCTTTCTTT. The encoded protein is CASSSSPGRRTEAFF.

The V call is TRBV5-5, the J call TRBJ2-3, with TRBD1 matching 10 bases. Germline loops: CDR1 SGHKS, CDR2 YYEKEE (reference sequence). The CDR3 runs 16 residues. The ends lost 3 bases at V and 3 bases at J; junction bases unmatched: 7. As DNA, the CDR3 is TGTGCCAGCAGCTCTGGGGACAGGGGTGGAACAGATACGCAGTATTTT. Its protein is CASSSGDRGGTDTQYF.

The rearrangement links TRBV7-3 to TRBJ2-2; D is possibly TRBD1 (6 bases). V lost 3 bases and J lost 4, with 12 bases in between. This CDR3 is 15 amino acids long. The germline CDR1 and CDR2 sequences are SGHTA and FQGTGA. The CDR3 here is CASSLSGTSTGELFF. Here the CDR3 DNA reads TGTGCCAGCAGCTTGTCCGGGACAAGCACCGGGGAGCTGTTTTTT.

The J gene is TRBJ2-7, the V gene TRBV18; D unclear. This CDR3 comprises 11 residues. CDR1 KGHSH and CDR2 LQKENI come from the germline V gene. Trimming took 7 bases from V and 2 from J, leaving 6 bases between them. The CDR3 is CASFFPYEQYF. In nucleotides, the CDR3 is TGTGCCAGCTTTTTTCCCTACGAGCAGTACTTC.

The V gene is TRBV28, the J gene TRBJ1-1, with a possible D match to TRBD1 (5 bases). With 7 bases removed from V and 1 base from J, the gap between germline ends came to 13 bases. Germline CDR1 and CDR2: MDHEN and SYDVKM. The CDR3 consists of 14 residues. For the CDR3, the DNA is TGTGCCAGCACCCTCAAGGGGACGAACACTGAAGCTTTCTTT. As protein: CASTLKGTNTEAFF.

V is TRBV29-1 and J is TRBJ2-2; perhaps TRBD1 as D (5 bases). CDR1 and CDR2 (germline): SQVTM, ANQGSEA. CDR3 length: 15 residues. Trimming stripped 6 bases from V and 0 bases from J, with 14 bases between. In DNA form, the CDR3 reads TGCAGCGTAACCCCAGGGTCCGCGAACACCGGGGAGCTGTTTTTT. It specifies CSVTPGSANTGELFF.

V gene TRBV7-2 combines with J gene TRBJ2-5; D is possibly TRBD2 (7 bases). The length of the CDR3 is 16 residues. The germline CDR1 and CDR2 sequences are SGHTA and FQGNSA. V dropped 10 bases and J dropped 5 bases, with 26 bases sitting between them. This CDR3 reads CATRGGGKRRTETQYF. CDR3 coding DNA: TGTGCCACTCGAGGGGGGGGGAAGAGGCGTACGGAGACCCAGTACTTC.

The V call is TRBV6-5, the J call TRBJ1-2, with 8 bases matching TRBD1. Germline CDR1 and CDR2: MNHEY and SVGAGI. CDR3 length: 13 amino acids. V dropped 6 bases and J dropped 3; count of bases not matched to a gene: 3. The CDR3 DNA reads as TGTGCCAGCAGAGTGGACAGGGACTATGGCTACACCTTC. Amino acid sequence: CASRVDRDYGYTF.

V and J are TRBV7-3 and TRBJ2-1; the D is unclear. The CDR3 sequence is 13 residues long. V dropped 5 bases and J dropped 2 bases, with 7 bases sitting between them. From germline, CDR1 is SGHTA and CDR2 FQGTGA. CDR3 residues: CASSPRPYNEQFF. The CDR3 DNA reads TGTGCCAGCAGCCCCAGACCCTACAATGAGCAGTTCTTC.

This clone came up once. The chain carries TRBV7-9 and TRBJ2-3; possible D gene TRBD2, 5 bases. This CDR3 is 12 amino acids long. CDR1 is SEHNR, CDR2 FQNEAQ, per germline (reference sequence). V gave up 5 bases and J gave up 6 bases, with 9 bases separating them. The CDR3 DNA reads as TGTGCCAGCAGCCGGGGATCTGATACGCAGTATTTT. Amino acid sequence: CASSRGSDTQYF.